These 19 T cell receptor beta chains were sequenced from one sample in a study of blood T cell repertoires in COVID-19. Libraries were prepared by immunoSEQ multiplex PCR; TCRdb keeps only in-frame clonotypes and omits some of them. This sample has 90,000 to 100,000 clones, with approximately 89% found just once. The sequenced sample was peripheral blood. Receptors originate from a man aged 50 to 59 with acute or convalescent COVID-19.

The rearrangement joins TRBV12-3 or TRBV12-4 to TRBJ2-7; 7 bases align to TRBD1. V shed 6 bases, J shed 5 bases, and the junction held 7 bases outside the gene matches. The CDR3 spans 13 residues. The CDR3 here is CASRETGTNEQYF. As DNA, the CDR3 is TGTGCCAGCAGGGAGACAGGGACGAACGAGCAGTACTTC.

This chain uses TRBV5-4 with TRBJ2-1; D is perhaps TRBD2 (6 bases). The V end was cut by 2 bases, the J end by 7 bases, with 16 bases between. From germline, CDR1 is SGHNT and CDR2 YYREEE (reference sequence). The CDR3 spans 15 residues. The CDR3: CASSFATRGLNEQFF. In nucleotides, the CDR3 is TGTGCCAGCAGCTTTGCGACTAGGGGCCTGAATGAGCAGTTCTTC.

The CDR3 coding sequence is TGTGCCAGCAGCGCAGGCTCTCAGGGGGCGAACACTGAAGCTTTCTTT. It yields the protein CASSAGSQGANTEAFF. The chain has TRBV9 and TRBJ1-1; the match to TRBD1 covers 8 bases. Germline CDR1 reads SGDLS; CDR2 reads YYNGEE. The V segment lost 3 bases and the J segment 1 base; nucleotides outside the gene matches: 8. The CDR3 covers 16 residues. The full variable domain, its missing parts supplied by reference TRBV9 and TRBJ1-1, is DSGVTQTPKHLITATGQRVTLRCSPRSGDLSVYWYQQSLDQGLQFLIQYYNGEERAKGNILERFSAQQFPDLHSELNLSSLELGDSALYFCASSAGSQGANTEAFFGQGTRLTVV.

The chain recombines TRBV21-1 with TRBJ1-5; TRBD1 is the table's D call, not checked against the DNA. TRBV21-1 counts as a pseudogene. CDR3 length equals 22 residues. The CDR3 nucleotides are TGTGCCAGCAGCAAAGAAGCAAATCGACGGACAGGGAAACCTGATAGCAATCAGCCCCAGCATTTT. Translating gives CASSKEANRRTGKPDSNQPQHF.

This chain connects TRBV2 to TRBJ2-1, with 9 bases identical to TRBD2. Looked up from germline, CDR1 is SNHLY and CDR2 is FYNNEI. V lost 1 base and J lost 1; bases outside the gene matches: 5. The CDR3 length is 17 residues. In DNA form, the CDR3 reads TGTGCCAGCAGTGAAGGGGCCCTAGCGGGGTCCTACAATGAGCAGTTCTTC. Translation gives CASSEGALAGSYNEQFF. The variable domain in full, completed from reference TRBV2 and TRBJ2-1, reads EPEVTQTPSHQVTQMGQEVILRCVPISNHLYFYWYRQILGQKVEFLVSFYNNEISEKSEIFDDQFSVERPDGSNFTLKIRSTKLEDSAMYFCASSEGALAGSYNEQFFGPGTRLTVL.

The chain combines TRBV14 with TRBJ2-7; TRBD1 matches at 9 bases. CDR1 and CDR2 from the germline V gene are SGHDN and FVKESK. The CDR3 spans 16 residues. After removal of 1 base from V and 3 bases from J, the junction contained 7 bases not matched to a gene. In DNA, the CDR3 is TGTGCCAGCAGCCAAGGGGATCCGGGACAGGGCTACGAGCAGTACTTC. Translated, it gives CASSQGDPGQGYEQYF. The entire variable domain, with the rest obtained from reference TRBV14 and TRBJ2-7, is as follows: EAGVTQFPSHSVIEKGQTVTLRCDPISGHDNLYWYRRVMGKEIKFLLHFVKESKQDESGMPNNRFLAERTGGTYSTLKVQPAELEDSGVYFCASSQGDPGQGYEQYFGPGTRLTVT.

The chain joins TRBV6-4 to TRBJ2-1; D is possibly TRBD2 (6 bases). CDR3 length equals 13 residues. V was trimmed by 5 bases and J by 12 bases, leaving 17 bases between them. CDR1 and CDR2 from the germline V gene are MRHNA and SNTAGT. The CDR3 protein is CASSPGTVHGQFF. The CDR3 nucleotides are TGTGCCAGCAGTCCGGGGACTGTACATGGGCAGTTCTTC.

The rearrangement links TRBV15 to TRBJ2-1, with a weak D call TRBD2 (6 bases). With 1 base removed from V and 0 bases from J, the gap between germline ends came to 7 bases. CDR1 LNHNV and CDR2 YYDKDF come from the germline V gene (reference sequence). This CDR3 contains 15 residues. The CDR3 is CATSRARDSYNEQFF. The DNA of the CDR3 is TGTGCCACCAGCAGAGCGCGGGACTCCTACAATGAGCAGTTCTTC.

This clone was seen once. This chain uses TRBV14 with TRBJ1-2, with unresolved D. In germline, CDR1 is SGHDN, CDR2 FVKESK. The germline V and J ends were trimmed by 2 bases and 7 bases, with 11 bases remaining between them. The CDR3 length is 13 residues. The CDR3 sequence: CASSQHSLSGYTF. CDR3 nucleotide sequence: TGTGCCAGCAGCCAACATTCCCTGAGTGGCTACACCTTC.

The chain combines TRBV3-1 (or the pseudogene TRBV3-2) with TRBJ1-1; tentative D call: TRBD1 (6 bases). CDR3 size: 17 residues. The germline V gene encodes CDR1 LGHDT and CDR2 YNNKEL (reference sequence). Deletions cut 4 bases from V and 0 bases from J, with 18 bases between. CDR3 DNA sequence: TGTGCCAGCAGCCTTCATCGACAGGTGAAGGTGAACACTGAAGCTTTCTTT. As protein: CASSLHRQVKVNTEAFF.

This clone was observed once. V is TRBV27 and J is TRBJ2-1; tentative D call: TRBD1 (6 bases). The V end was cut by 2 bases, the J end by 3 bases, with 11 bases between. The V gene's germline CDR1 is MNHEY and CDR2 SMNVEV (reference sequence). The CDR3 spans 15 residues. CDR3 coding DNA: TGTGCCAGCAGTTTAGGTGGGGGCTTCTACAATGAGCAGTTCTTC. This codes for CASSLGGGFYNEQFF.

CDR3 DNA: TGTGCCAGCAGCTTAGTGGGGACAGGGATGACTGAAGCTTTCTTT. Translation: CASSLVGTGMTEAFF. The chain employs TRBV11-3 and TRBJ1-1; 9 bases match TRBD1. V was clipped by 1 base and J by 5 bases; unmatched bases: 5. CDR1 SGHNT and CDR2 YENEEA come from the germline V gene. CDR3 length: 15 residues.

The CDR3 DNA sequence: TGTGCCACCAGCCGGCTAGCGATTAAGGCCGGGGAGCTGTTTTTT. Its translation is CATSRLAIKAGELFF. The rearrangement joins TRBV15 to TRBJ2-2; a possible D gene is TRBD2 (6 bases). Trimming shortened V by 5 bases and J by 6 bases, and 16 bases separated the two germline ends. Germline CDR1 reads LNHNV; CDR2 reads YYDKDF (reference sequence). The CDR3 length is 15 residues.

The rearrangement joins TRBV6-1 to TRBJ1-1; D call uncertain. This CDR3 is built from 16 residues. The germline CDR1 and CDR2 sequences are MNHNS and SASEGT. Trimming stripped 2 bases from V and 4 bases from J, with 17 bases between. CDR3 loop: CASSERSTGGGTEAFF. CDR3 coding DNA: TGTGCCAGCAGTGAACGTAGCACGGGCGGAGGCACTGAAGCTTTCTTT.

The V gene is TRBV6-5, the J gene TRBJ2-7; TRBD2 matches at 13 bases. The V gene end was trimmed by 2 bases and the J gene end by 2 bases; junction bases not matched to a gene: 0. The CDR3 runs to 15 residues. Germline loops: CDR1 MNHEY, CDR2 SVGAGI. The chain's CDR3 is CASSYGTSGTYEQYF. In DNA, the CDR3 is TGTGCCAGCAGTTACGGGACTAGCGGGACCTACGAGCAGTACTTC.

V is TRBV19 and J is TRBJ2-1, with a weak D call TRBD2 (5 bases). The CDR3 has 14 residues. Trimming cost V 6 bases and J 0 bases, with 9 bases left between them. Per the germline V gene, CDR1 is LNHDA and CDR2 is SQIVND (reference sequence). The CDR3 spells CASRGSDSYNEQFF. CDR3 DNA sequence: TGTGCCAGTAGAGGGAGTGACTCCTACAATGAGCAGTTCTTC. The full variable domain, its missing parts supplied by reference TRBV19 and TRBJ2-1, is DGGITQSPKYLFRKEGQNVTLSCEQNLNHDAMYWYRQDPGQGLRLIYYSQIVNDFQKGDIAEGYSVSREKKESFPLTVTSAQKNPTAFYLCASRGSDSYNEQFFGPGTRLTVL.

V gene TRBV12-3 or TRBV12-4 combines with J gene TRBJ1-5; D is unresolved. Deletions cut 3 bases from V and 4 bases from J, with 7 bases between. CDR3 size: 13 residues. The CDR3 protein is CASSFRRNQPQHF. The DNA of the CDR3 is TGTGCCAGCAGTTTCCGCCGGAATCAGCCCCAGCATTTT.

The chain recombines TRBV6-5 with TRBJ1-1, with D possibly matching TRBD1 (5 bases). Germline lookup yields CDR1 MNHEY and CDR2 SVGAGI. Between the trimmed V and J ends, which lost 5 bases and 9 bases, there was a span of 16 bases. The CDR3 contains 13 residues. The CDR3 DNA is TGTGCCAGCAGTACCCCGGGGGGGAGAAAAGCTTTCTTT. Its translation: CASSTPGGRKAFF.

This rearrangement joins TRBV11-2 to TRBJ2-3, with TRBD2 matching over 7 bases. Germline loops: CDR1 SGHAT, CDR2 FQNNGV. V shed 8 bases and J 5 bases; nucleotides not matched to a gene: 13. The length of the CDR3 is 15 residues. CDR3: CASGTPAGMKDTQYF. The CDR3, as DNA: TGTGCCAGCGGAACCCCAGCGGGAATGAAAGATACGCAGTATTTT. Variable domain in full (rest from reference TRBV11-2 and TRBJ2-3): EAGVAQSPRYKIIEKRQSVAFWCNPISGHATLYWYQQILGQGPKLLIQFQNNGVVDDSQLPKDRFSAERLKGVDSTLKIQPAKLEDSAVYLCASGTPAGMKDTQYFGPGTRLTVL.